The rows below give T cell receptor beta chains drawn from one sample of a study of blood T cell repertoires in COVID-19. Produced via immunoSEQ multiplex PCR; TCRdb's table is partial and in-frame only. The sample consists of some 220,000 clones, about 85% of them appearing once. Sequencing was carried out using peripheral blood. The receptors stem from a man aged 45 to 65 who had recovered from COVID-19. CDR3s include the opening cysteine and the closing phenylalanine or tryptophan. The D gene is left open where the match is weak.

J gene	D gene	V gene	CDR3 DNA	CDR3 protein
TRBJ1-5	TRBD1	TRBV12-3/TRBV12-4	TGTGCCAGCAGACTTACAGGGGAACAGCCCCAGCATTTT	CASRLTGEQPQHF
TRBJ1-4	TRBD1	TRBV27	TGTGCCAGCAGTCCCGGGACAGGGAATGAAAAACTGTTTTTT	CASSPGTGNEKLFF
TRBJ2-3	NA	TRBV7-8	TGTGCCAGCAGCTTCGGGGTGAATACGCAGTATTTT	CASSFGVNTQYF
TRBJ2-7	TRBD2	TRBV4-2	TGTGCCAGCAGCCAAGATTATGCGGGAGGGCCTACCGTGCAGTACTTC	CASSQDYAGGPTVQYF
TRBJ2-7	NA	TRBV30	TGTGCCTGGAGCCGCCAGGGACTTTCCTACGAGCAGTACTTC	CAWSRQGLSYEQYF
TRBJ2-7	TRBD2	TRBV19	TGTGCCAGTAGTGAACCCTCGGCGGGAGCCTACGAGCAGTACTTC	CASSEPSAGAYEQYF
TRBJ2-1	TRBD2	TRBV11-2	TGTGCCAGCAGCTTAGCGACTAGCGGGAGAATCAATGAGCAGTTCTTC	CASSLATSGRINEQFF
TRBJ1-3	NA	TRBV11-2	TGTGCCAGCAGCCCTCAGACAGTCTTTCGAGGAAACACCATATATTTT	CASSPQTVFRGNTIYF
TRBJ2-1	NA	TRBV27	TGTGCCAGCAGTTTGGGGGAGGTGTCGTACAATGAGCAGTTCTTC	CASSLGEVSYNEQFF
TRBJ1-5	TRBD1	TRBV5-1	TGCGCCAGCAGCTTGGGGGACAGGGGCCCCCATGTGCCCCAGCATTTT	CASSLGDRGPHVPQHF
TRBJ2-3	TRBD1	TRBV28	TGTGCCAGCAGTTTCCCGACAGGGGTCACAGATACGCAGTATTTT	CASSFPTGVTDTQYF